The rows below give T cell receptor beta chains drawn from one sample of a study of glioma-infiltrating T cells. TCRdb processed the multiplex PCR reads anew with MiXCR; each CDR3 protein has one entry. Among approximately 120,000 distinct CDR3 sequences listed, 20% to 30% were seen once. The source material was glioma tissue, nonneoplastic brain tissue, or PBMCs (not recorded which). These receptor sequences come from a human donor with low-grade glioma or glioblastoma, undergoing nonglioma brain surgery, or in good health (not recorded which). CDR3s include the opening cysteine and the closing phenylalanine or tryptophan. The D gene is left open where the match is weak. Rows give clone size only sometimes, using once, few, many, or a class for an expanded clone.

v_call: TRBV7-9; clone_size: many; j_call: TRBJ1-1; d_call: .; cdr3_aa: CASSLGLGSTEAFF; cdr3_nt: TGTGCCAGCAGCTTAGGTTTGGGGAGCACTGAAGCTTTCTTT
v_call: TRBV6-1; clone_size: .; j_call: TRBJ2-4; d_call: TRBD2; cdr3_aa: CSSAGIAGVDIQYF; cdr3_nt: TGTTCCAGTGCAGGGATAGCGGGGGTGGACATTCAGTACTTC
v_call: TRBV12-3/TRBV12-4; clone_size: .; j_call: TRBJ2-2; d_call: TRBD1; cdr3_aa: CASSSGGRELFF; cdr3_nt: TGTGCCAGCAGTTCAGGGGGCCGGGAGCTGTTTTTT
v_call: TRBV5-4; clone_size: .; j_call: TRBJ2-1; d_call: TRBD1; cdr3_aa: CASSQGDRVAYEQFF; cdr3_nt: TGTGCCAGCAGCCAAGGGGACAGGGTCGCCTACGAGCAGTTCTTC
v_call: TRBV12-3/TRBV12-4; clone_size: many; j_call: TRBJ1-1; d_call: .; cdr3_aa: CASSFGVRTEAFF; cdr3_nt: TGTGCCAGCAGTTTTGGGGTGCGAACTGAAGCTTTCTTT
v_call: TRBV28; clone_size: many; j_call: TRBJ1-1; d_call: .; cdr3_aa: CASTLDGNTEAFF; cdr3_nt: TGTGCCAGCACCTTGGACGGGAACACTGAAGCTTTCTTT
v_call: TRBV20-1; clone_size: many; j_call: TRBJ1-2; d_call: .; cdr3_aa: CSAKDPNRSGYTF; cdr3_nt: TGCAGTGCCAAGGACCCAAACCGGAGTGGCTACACCTTC
v_call: TRBV7-6; clone_size: many; j_call: TRBJ2-1; d_call: TRBD1; cdr3_aa: CASSLGTGDLEQFF; cdr3_nt: TGTGCCAGCAGCTTAGGGACAGGGGATTTAGAGCAGTTCTTC
v_call: TRBV2; clone_size: few; j_call: TRBJ2-3; d_call: TRBD2; cdr3_aa: CAMTSTGTQYF; cdr3_nt: TGTGCCATGACTAGCACAGGTACGCAGTATTTT
v_call: TRBV6-1; clone_size: many; j_call: TRBJ1-1; d_call: .; cdr3_aa: CASRDLTSKEAFF; cdr3_nt: TGTGCCAGCAGGGATCTCACGAGTAAGGAAGCTTTCTTT
v_call: TRBV20-1; clone_size: many; j_call: TRBJ2-7; d_call: TRBD1; cdr3_aa: CSARDLTGGLYEQYF; cdr3_nt: TGCAGTGCTAGAGATCTGACAGGGGGCTTGTACGAGCAGTACTTC
v_call: TRBV20-1; clone_size: .; j_call: TRBJ2-7; d_call: TRBD2; cdr3_aa: CSASLPILAANEQYF; cdr3_nt: TGCAGTGCTAGTCTCCCTATACTAGCGGCTAATGAGCAGTACTTC
v_call: TRBV4-3; clone_size: many; j_call: TRBJ2-1; d_call: .; cdr3_aa: CASSQEVTSNEQFF; cdr3_nt: TGCGCCAGCAGCCAAGAAGTGACCAGCAATGAGCAGTTCTTC
v_call: TRBV28; clone_size: many; j_call: TRBJ2-6; d_call: .; cdr3_aa: CASSPLATGANVLTF; cdr3_nt: TGTGCCAGCAGTCCTCTAGCGACTGGGGCCAACGTCCTGACTTTC
v_call: TRBV12-3/TRBV12-4; clone_size: many; j_call: TRBJ2-7; d_call: .; cdr3_aa: CASRDNIASYEQYF; cdr3_nt: TGTGCCAGCAGGGACAACATCGCTTCCTACGAGCAGTACTTC
v_call: TRBV27; clone_size: .; j_call: TRBJ2-7; d_call: TRBD1; cdr3_aa: CAGSGDSSYEQYF; cdr3_nt: TGTGCCGGCAGTGGGGACAGCTCGTACGAGCAGTACTTC
v_call: TRBV7-3; clone_size: .; j_call: TRBJ1-1; d_call: .; cdr3_aa: CASSLTGRAEAFF; cdr3_nt: TGTGCCAGCAGCTTAACAGGGAGGGCTGAAGCTTTCTTT
v_call: TRBV3-1; clone_size: .; j_call: TRBJ2-1; d_call: TRBD2; cdr3_aa: CASTLAGAYEQFF; cdr3_nt: TGTGCCAGTACCCTAGCGGGTGCCTATGAGCAGTTCTTC
v_call: TRBV7-3; clone_size: many; j_call: TRBJ1-5; d_call: .; cdr3_aa: CASSPDRGIRPQHF; cdr3_nt: TGTGCCAGCAGCCCCGACCGGGGAATACGGCCCCAGCATTTT
v_call: TRBV28; clone_size: many; j_call: TRBJ2-5; d_call: TRBD2; cdr3_aa: CASNVIAGVETQYF; cdr3_nt: TGTGCCAGCAACGTTATAGCGGGAGTTGAGACCCAGTACTTC
v_call: TRBV20-1; clone_size: many; j_call: TRBJ2-5; d_call: .; cdr3_aa: CSARAGYGGHETQYF; cdr3_nt: TGCAGTGCTAGAGCTGGGTACGGGGGGCATGAGACCCAGTACTTC
v_call: TRBV6-1; clone_size: many; j_call: TRBJ1-5; d_call: .; cdr3_aa: CASSVRFQDFQPQHF; cdr3_nt: TGTGCCAGCAGTGTCCGCTTCCAGGATTTCCAGCCCCAGCATTTT
v_call: TRBV4-1; clone_size: .; j_call: TRBJ2-5; d_call: .; cdr3_aa: CASSLVGGTDDNEQYF; cdr3_nt: TGCGCCAGCAGCCTAGTCGGCGGGACGGATGACAATGAGCAGTACTTC
v_call: TRBV6-1; clone_size: .; j_call: TRBJ2-1; d_call: TRBD1; cdr3_aa: CASSATGGWEQFF; cdr3_nt: TGTGCCAGCAGTGCTACAGGGGGCTGGGAGCAGTTCTTC
v_call: TRBV28; clone_size: many; j_call: TRBJ2-1; d_call: .; cdr3_aa: CASSLGRRNEQFF; cdr3_nt: TGTGCCAGCAGTTTGGGGCGGCGGAATGAGCAGTTCTTC
v_call: TRBV20-1; clone_size: many; j_call: TRBJ1-4; d_call: .; cdr3_aa: CSAWGGDEKLFF; cdr3_nt: TGCAGTGCCTGGGGAGGGGATGAAAAACTGTTTTTT
v_call: TRBV6-1; clone_size: .; j_call: TRBJ1-1; d_call: .; cdr3_aa: CASRPRGTTEAFF; cdr3_nt: TGTGCCAGCAGACCCCGGGGAACCACTGAAGCTTTCTTT
v_call: TRBV7-9; clone_size: many; j_call: TRBJ1-2; d_call: .; cdr3_aa: CASSFVGAAGYTF; cdr3_nt: TGTGCCAGCAGCTTCGTAGGGGCGGCTGGCTACACCTTC
v_call: TRBV20-1; clone_size: many; j_call: TRBJ2-2; d_call: .; cdr3_aa: CSARDLPPGPETGTGELFF; cdr3_nt: TGCAGTGCTAGAGACCTCCCACCGGGACCCGAGACAGGCACCGGGGAGCTGTTTTTT
v_call: TRBV3-1; clone_size: .; j_call: TRBJ1-1; d_call: .; cdr3_aa: CASSQEKVTEAFF; cdr3_nt: TGTGCCAGCAGCCAAGAAAAGGTGACTGAAGCTTTCTTT
v_call: TRBV4-1; clone_size: many; j_call: TRBJ1-5; d_call: .; cdr3_aa: CASSQGTAEQPQHF; cdr3_nt: TGCGCCAGCAGCCAAGGGACAGCAGAACAGCCCCAGCATTTT
v_call: TRBV6-2/TRBV6-3; clone_size: many; j_call: TRBJ2-7; d_call: TRBD1; cdr3_aa: CASCRQGTYEQYF; cdr3_nt: TGTGCCAGCTGTAGACAGGGGACCTACGAGCAGTACTTC
v_call: TRBV5-4; clone_size: few; j_call: TRBJ2-5; d_call: .; cdr3_aa: CASSWGGTEETQYF; cdr3_nt: TGTGCCAGCAGCTGGGGCGGGACTGAAGAGACCCAGTACTTC
v_call: TRBV11-2; clone_size: many; j_call: TRBJ2-5; d_call: .; cdr3_aa: CASRSSHQETQYF; cdr3_nt: TGTGCCAGCAGATCAAGCCACCAAGAGACCCAGTACTTC
v_call: TRBV5-1; clone_size: many; j_call: TRBJ1-4; d_call: .; cdr3_aa: CASSIGRATNEKLFF; cdr3_nt: TGCGCCAGCAGCATTGGCAGGGCTACTAATGAAAAACTGTTTTTT
v_call: TRBV7-2; clone_size: many; j_call: TRBJ1-2; d_call: .; cdr3_aa: CASSPGAAHNYGYTF; cdr3_nt: TGTGCCAGCAGCCCCGGAGCAGCTCATAACTATGGCTACACCTTC
v_call: TRBV28; clone_size: many; j_call: TRBJ2-7; d_call: TRBD1; cdr3_aa: CASVDRISYEQYF; cdr3_nt: TGTGCCAGTGTGGACAGGATCTCCTACGAGCAGTACTTC
v_call: TRBV7-7; clone_size: few; j_call: TRBJ2-5; d_call: .; cdr3_aa: CASSLRQRETQYF; cdr3_nt: TGTGCTAGCAGCTTAAGACAGCGGGAGACCCAGTACTTC
v_call: TRBV2; clone_size: many; j_call: TRBJ2-7; d_call: .; cdr3_aa: CASSQSPGRYEQYF; cdr3_nt: TGTGCCAGCAGTCAATCCCCGGGGCGCTACGAGCAGTACTTC
v_call: TRBV6-5; clone_size: .; j_call: TRBJ2-1; d_call: .; cdr3_aa: CASSRHGLDNEQFF; cdr3_nt: TGTGCCAGCAGCCGACATGGCCTGGACAATGAGCAGTTCTTC
v_call: TRBV5-4; clone_size: many; j_call: TRBJ1-6; d_call: .; cdr3_aa: CASSSGDSPLHF; cdr3_nt: TGTGCCAGCAGCTCTGGGGATTCACCCCTCCACTTT
v_call: TRBV12-3/TRBV12-4; clone_size: many; j_call: TRBJ2-3; d_call: .; cdr3_aa: CASSRSGSTDTQYF; cdr3_nt: TGTGCCAGCAGCCGTAGCGGATCCACAGATACGCAGTATTTT
v_call: TRBV29-1; clone_size: few; j_call: TRBJ2-3; d_call: .; cdr3_aa: CSGYRATDTQYF; cdr3_nt: TGCAGCGGCTACAGGGCGACAGATACGCAGTATTTT
v_call: TRBV10-3; clone_size: many; j_call: TRBJ2-7; d_call: .; cdr3_aa: CAISESGRAYEQYF; cdr3_nt: TGTGCCATCAGTGAGTCGGGCAGAGCCTACGAGCAGTACTTC
v_call: TRBV29-1; clone_size: many; j_call: TRBJ2-1; d_call: .; cdr3_aa: CSVEGQGHEQFF; cdr3_nt: TGCAGCGTTGAAGGGCAGGGACATGAGCAGTTCTTC
v_call: TRBV20-1; clone_size: many; j_call: TRBJ1-5; d_call: .; cdr3_aa: CSARGGSAQHF; cdr3_nt: TGCAGTGCTAGAGGGGGGAGTGCCCAGCATTTT